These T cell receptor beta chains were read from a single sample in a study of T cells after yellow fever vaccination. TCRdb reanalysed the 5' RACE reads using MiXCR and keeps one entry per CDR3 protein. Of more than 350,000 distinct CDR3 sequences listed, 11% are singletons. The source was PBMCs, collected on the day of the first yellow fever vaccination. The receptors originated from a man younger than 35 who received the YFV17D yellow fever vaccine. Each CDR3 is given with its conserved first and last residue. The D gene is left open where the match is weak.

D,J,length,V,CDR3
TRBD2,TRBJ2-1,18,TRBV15,CATSRDLPTSGGVGEQFF
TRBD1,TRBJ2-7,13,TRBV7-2,CASSPDRAYEQYF
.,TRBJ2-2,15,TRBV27,CASSPPGVHTGELFF
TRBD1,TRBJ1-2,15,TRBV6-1,CASRLTGTGGSGYTF
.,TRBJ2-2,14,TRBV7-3,CASSQDRNTGELFF
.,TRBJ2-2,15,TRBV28,CASSQGWGAGGELFF
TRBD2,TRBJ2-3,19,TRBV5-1,CASTLPGAGGLGSTDTQYF
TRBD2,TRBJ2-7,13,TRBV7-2,CASSIAGGHEQYF
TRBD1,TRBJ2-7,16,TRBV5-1,CASSLVAGGVSYEQYF
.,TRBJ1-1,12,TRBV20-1,CSAPRMNTEAFF
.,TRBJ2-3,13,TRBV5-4,CASSPVRTDTQYF
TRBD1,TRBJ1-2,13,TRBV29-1,CSVTTGVGYGYTF
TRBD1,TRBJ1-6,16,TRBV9,CASSKTPGQVNSPLHF
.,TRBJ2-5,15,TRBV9,CASSGGAVGLETQYF
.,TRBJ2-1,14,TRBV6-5,CASSYRGRHYEQFF
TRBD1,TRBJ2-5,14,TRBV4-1,CASSLGQTQETQYF
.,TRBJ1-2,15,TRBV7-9,CASSVPGVENYGYTF
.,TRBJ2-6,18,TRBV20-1,CSARDLTGQLSGANVLTF
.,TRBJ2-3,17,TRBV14,CASSQGKMAGRTDTQYF
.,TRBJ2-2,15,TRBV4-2,CASSQVASDTGELFF
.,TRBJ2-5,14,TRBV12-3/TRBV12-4,CASSLSSALETQYF
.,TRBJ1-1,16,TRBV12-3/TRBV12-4,CASRTRTALSSTEAFF
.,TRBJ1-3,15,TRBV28,CASDSAPTSGNTIYF
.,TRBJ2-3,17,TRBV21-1,CASSQQGPASVKDTQYF
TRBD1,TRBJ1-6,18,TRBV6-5,CASSYATGGGSYNSPLHF
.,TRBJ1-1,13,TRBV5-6,CASSPRWATEAFF
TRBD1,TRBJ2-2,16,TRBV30,CAWSTLQGGGPGELFF
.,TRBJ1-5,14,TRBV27,CASSPGSGNQPQHF
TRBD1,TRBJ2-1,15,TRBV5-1,CASSPGRQGYNEQFF
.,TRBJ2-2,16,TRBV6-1,CASSEWGASYTGELFF
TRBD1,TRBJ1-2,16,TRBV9,CASSVGTGKFSYGYTF
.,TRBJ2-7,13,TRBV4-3,CASSQAPWNEQYF
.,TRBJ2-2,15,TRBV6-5,CASSYGASNTGELFF
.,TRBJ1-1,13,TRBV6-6,CASSWGARVEAFF
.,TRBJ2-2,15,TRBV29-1,CSVRVASTSPGELFF
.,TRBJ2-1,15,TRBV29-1,CSVEPSGGSYNEQFF
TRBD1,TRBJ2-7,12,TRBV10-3,CAIRGQGDEQYF